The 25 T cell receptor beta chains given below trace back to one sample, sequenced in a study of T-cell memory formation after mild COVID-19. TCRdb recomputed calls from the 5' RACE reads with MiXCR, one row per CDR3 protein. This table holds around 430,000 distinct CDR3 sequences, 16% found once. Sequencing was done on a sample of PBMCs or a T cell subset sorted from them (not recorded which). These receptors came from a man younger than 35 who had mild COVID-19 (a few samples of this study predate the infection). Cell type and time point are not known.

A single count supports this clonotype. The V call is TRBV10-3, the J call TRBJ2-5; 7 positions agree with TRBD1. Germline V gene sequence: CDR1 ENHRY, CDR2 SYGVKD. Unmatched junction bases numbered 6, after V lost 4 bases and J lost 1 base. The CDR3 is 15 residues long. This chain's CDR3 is CAISGRDRLQETQYF. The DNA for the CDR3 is TGTGCCATCAGTGGCCGGGACAGACTCCAAGAGACCCAGTACTTC.

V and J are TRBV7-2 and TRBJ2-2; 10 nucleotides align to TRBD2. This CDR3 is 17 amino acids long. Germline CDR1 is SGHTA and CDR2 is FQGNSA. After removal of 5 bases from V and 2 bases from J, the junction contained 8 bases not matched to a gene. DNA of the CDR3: TGTGCCAGCAGCCGATCTAGCGGGGGTTCCAACACCGGGGAGCTGTTTTTT. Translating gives CASSRSSGGSNTGELFF.

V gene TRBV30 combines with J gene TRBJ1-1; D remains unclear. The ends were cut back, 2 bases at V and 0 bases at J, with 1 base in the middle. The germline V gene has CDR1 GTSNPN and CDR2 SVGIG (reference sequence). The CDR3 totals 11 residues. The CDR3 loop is CAWSLNTEAFF. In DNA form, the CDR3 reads TGTGCCTGGAGTTTGAACACTGAAGCTTTCTTT.

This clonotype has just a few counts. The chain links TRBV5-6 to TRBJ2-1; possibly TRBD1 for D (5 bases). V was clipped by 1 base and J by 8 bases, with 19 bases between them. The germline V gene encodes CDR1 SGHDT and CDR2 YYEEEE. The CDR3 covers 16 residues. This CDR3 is CASSLPRTPRTHEQFF. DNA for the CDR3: TGTGCCAGCAGCTTGCCCCGGACACCCCGGACACATGAGCAGTTCTTC.

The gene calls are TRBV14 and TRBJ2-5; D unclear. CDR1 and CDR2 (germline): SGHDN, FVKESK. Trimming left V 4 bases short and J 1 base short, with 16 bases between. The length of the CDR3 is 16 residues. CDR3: CASSLTLLSPQETQYF. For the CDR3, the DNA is TGTGCCAGCAGCCTGACTCTCCTTAGTCCCCAAGAGACCCAGTACTTC.

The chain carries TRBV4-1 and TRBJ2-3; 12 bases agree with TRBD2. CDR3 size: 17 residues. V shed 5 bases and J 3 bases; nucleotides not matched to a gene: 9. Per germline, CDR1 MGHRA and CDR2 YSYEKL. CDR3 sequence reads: CASSWSSSGGATDTQYF. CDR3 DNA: TGCGCCAGCAGCTGGTCCTCTAGCGGGGGGGCGACAGATACGCAGTATTTT.

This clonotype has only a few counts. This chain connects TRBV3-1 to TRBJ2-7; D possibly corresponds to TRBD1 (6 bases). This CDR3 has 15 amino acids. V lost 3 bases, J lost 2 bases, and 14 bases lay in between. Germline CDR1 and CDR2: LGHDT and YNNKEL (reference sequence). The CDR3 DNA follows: TGTGCCAGCAGCCAGTCTCTTGGACAGACCTACGAGCAGTACTTC. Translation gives CASSQSLGQTYEQYF.

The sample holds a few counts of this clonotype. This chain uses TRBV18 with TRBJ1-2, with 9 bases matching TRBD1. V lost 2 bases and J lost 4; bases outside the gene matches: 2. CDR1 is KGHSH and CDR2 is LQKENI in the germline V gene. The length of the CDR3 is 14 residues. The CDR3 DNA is TGTGCCAGCTCACCAGAGACAGGGGGCTATGGCTACACCTTC. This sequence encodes CASSPETGGYGYTF.

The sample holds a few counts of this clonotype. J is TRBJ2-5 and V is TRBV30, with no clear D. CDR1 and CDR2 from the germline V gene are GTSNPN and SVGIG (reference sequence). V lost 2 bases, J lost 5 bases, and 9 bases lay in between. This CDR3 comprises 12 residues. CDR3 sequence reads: CAWSTTGETQYF. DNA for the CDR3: TGTGCCTGGAGTACCACCGGTGAGACCCAGTACTTC.

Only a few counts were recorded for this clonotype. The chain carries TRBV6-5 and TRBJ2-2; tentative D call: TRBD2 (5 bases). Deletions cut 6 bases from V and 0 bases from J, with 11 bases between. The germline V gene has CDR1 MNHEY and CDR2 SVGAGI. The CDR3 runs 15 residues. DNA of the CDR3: TGTGCCAGCAGCTCCTCGGGGACGAACACCGGGGAGCTGTTTTTT. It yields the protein CASSSSGTNTGELFF.

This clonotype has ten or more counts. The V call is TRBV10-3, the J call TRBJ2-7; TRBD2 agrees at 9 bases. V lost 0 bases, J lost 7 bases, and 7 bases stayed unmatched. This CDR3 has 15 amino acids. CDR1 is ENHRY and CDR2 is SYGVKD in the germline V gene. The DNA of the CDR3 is TGTGCCATCAGTGAGTCGAATAGCGGGGGTGGAGAGCAGTACGTC. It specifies CAISESNSGGGEQYV.

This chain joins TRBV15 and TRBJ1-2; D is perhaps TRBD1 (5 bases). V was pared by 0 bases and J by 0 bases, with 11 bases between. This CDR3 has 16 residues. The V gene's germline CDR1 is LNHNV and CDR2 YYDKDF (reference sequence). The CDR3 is CATSRDRGVANYGYTF. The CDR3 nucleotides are TGTGCCACCAGCAGAGATCGAGGGGTCGCTAACTATGGCTACACCTTC.

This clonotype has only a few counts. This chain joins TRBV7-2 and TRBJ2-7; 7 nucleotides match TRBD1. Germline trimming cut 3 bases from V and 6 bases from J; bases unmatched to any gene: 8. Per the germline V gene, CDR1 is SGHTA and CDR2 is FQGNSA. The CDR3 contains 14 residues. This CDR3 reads CASSLTGYVGEQYF. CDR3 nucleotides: TGTGCCAGCAGCTTGACAGGGTATGTGGGCGAGCAGTACTTC. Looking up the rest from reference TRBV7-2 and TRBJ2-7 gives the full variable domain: GAGVSQSPSNKVTEKGKDVELRCDPISGHTALYWYRQSLGQGLEFLIYFQGNSAPDKSGLPSDRFSAERTGGSVSTLTIQRTQQEDSAVYLCASSLTGYVGEQYFGPGTRLTVT.

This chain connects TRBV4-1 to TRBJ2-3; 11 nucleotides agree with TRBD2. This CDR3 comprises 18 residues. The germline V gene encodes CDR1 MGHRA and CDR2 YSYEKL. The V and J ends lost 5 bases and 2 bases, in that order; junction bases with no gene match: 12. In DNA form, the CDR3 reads TGCGCCAGCAGCTCCCTCCTTCCGACTAGCGGGGCCACAGATACGCAGTATTTT. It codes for CASSSLLPTSGATDTQYF.

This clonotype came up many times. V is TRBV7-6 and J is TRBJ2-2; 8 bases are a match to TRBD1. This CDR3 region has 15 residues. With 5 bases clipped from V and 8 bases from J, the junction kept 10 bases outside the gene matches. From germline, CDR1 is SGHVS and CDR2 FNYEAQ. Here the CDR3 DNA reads TGTGCCAGCAGCCCAGGACAGGGCCCAGGAGGGGAGCTGTTTTTT. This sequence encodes CASSPGQGPGGELFF. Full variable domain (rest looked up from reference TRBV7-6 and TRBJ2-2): GAGVSQSPRYKVTKRGQDVALRCDPISGHVSLYWYRQALGQGPEFLTYFNYEAQQDKSGLPNDRFSAERPEGSISTLTIQRTEQRDSAMYRCASSPGQGPGGELFFGEGSRLTVL.

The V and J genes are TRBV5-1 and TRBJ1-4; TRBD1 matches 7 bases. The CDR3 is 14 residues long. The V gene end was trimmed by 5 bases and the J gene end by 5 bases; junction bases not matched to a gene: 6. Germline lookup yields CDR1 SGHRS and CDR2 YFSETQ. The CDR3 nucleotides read TGCGCCAGCAGAGAGGGGGCAGGGAATGAAAAACTGTTTTTT. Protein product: CASREGAGNEKLFF.

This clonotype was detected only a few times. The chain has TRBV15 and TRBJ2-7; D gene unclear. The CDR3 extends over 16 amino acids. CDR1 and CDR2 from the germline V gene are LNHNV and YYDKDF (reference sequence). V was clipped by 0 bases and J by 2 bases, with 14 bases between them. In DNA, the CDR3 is TGTGCCACCAGCAGAGATACGGTAGCAGGACCCTACGAGCAGTACGTC. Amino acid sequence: CATSRDTVAGPYEQYV.

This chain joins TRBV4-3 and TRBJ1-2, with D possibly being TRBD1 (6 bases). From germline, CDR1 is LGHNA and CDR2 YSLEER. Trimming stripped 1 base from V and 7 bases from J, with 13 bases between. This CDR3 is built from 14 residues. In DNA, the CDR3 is TGCGCCAGCAGCCAAGGGACCGGGGGCGGTGGCTACACCTTC. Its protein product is CASSQGTGGGGYTF.

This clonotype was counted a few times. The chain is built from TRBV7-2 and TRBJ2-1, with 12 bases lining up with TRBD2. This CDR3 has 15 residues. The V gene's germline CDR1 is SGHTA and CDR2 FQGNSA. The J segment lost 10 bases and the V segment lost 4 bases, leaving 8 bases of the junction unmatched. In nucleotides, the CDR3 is TGTGCCAGCAGCTCAACTAGCGGGGGGCGAAGCGAGCAGTTCTTC. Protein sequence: CASSSTSGGRSEQFF.

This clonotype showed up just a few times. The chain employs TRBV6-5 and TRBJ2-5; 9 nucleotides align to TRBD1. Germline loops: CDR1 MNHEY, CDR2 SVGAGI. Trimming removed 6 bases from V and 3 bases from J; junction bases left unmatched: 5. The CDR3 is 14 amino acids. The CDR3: CASRTGGGEETQYF. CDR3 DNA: TGTGCCAGCAGGACAGGGGGAGGTGAAGAGACCCAGTACTTC.

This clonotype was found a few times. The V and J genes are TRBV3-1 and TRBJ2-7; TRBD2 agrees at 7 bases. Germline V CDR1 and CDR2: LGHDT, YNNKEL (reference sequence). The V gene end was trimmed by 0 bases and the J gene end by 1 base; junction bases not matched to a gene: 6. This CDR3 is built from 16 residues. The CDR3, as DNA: TGTGCCAGCAGCCAAGATACGGCTAGCGGATCCTACGAGCAGTACTTC. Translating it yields CASSQDTASGSYEQYF.

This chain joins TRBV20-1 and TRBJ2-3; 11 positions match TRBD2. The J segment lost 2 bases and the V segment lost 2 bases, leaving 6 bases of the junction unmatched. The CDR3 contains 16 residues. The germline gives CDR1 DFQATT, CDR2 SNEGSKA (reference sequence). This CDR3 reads CSARSASGGPTDTQYF. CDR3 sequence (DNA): TGCAGTGCTAGATCGGCTAGCGGGGGGCCCACAGATACGCAGTATTTT.

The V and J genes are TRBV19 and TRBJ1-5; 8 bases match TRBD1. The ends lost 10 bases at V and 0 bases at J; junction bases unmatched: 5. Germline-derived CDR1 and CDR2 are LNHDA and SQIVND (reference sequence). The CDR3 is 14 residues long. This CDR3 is CATGGAYSNQPQHF. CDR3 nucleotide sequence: TGTGCCACAGGGGGCGCCTATAGCAATCAGCCCCAGCATTTT.

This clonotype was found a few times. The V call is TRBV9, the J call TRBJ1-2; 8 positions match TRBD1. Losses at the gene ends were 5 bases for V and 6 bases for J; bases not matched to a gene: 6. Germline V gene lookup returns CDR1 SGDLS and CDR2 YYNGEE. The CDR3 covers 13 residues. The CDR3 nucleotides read TGTGCCAGCAGTCTCGGGGACAGGAATGGCTACACCTTC. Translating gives CASSLGDRNGYTF.

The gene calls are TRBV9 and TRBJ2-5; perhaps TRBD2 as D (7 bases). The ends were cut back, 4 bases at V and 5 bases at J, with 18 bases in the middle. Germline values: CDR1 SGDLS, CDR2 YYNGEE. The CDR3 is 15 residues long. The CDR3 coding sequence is TGTGCCAGCAGCCCCAGAGGGGGGGCCGGGGAGACCCAGTACTTC. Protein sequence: CASSPRGGAGETQYF.